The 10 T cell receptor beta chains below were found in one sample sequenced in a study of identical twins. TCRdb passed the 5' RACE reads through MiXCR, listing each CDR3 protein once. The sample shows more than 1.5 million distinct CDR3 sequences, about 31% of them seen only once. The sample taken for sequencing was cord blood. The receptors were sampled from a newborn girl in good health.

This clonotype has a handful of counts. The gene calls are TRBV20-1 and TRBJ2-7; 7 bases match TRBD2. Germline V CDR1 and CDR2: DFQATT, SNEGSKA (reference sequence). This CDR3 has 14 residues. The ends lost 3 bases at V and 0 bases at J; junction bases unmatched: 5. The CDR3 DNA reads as TGCAGTGCTAGCTACCGGGACTACTCCTACGAGCAGTACTTC. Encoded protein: CSASYRDYSYEQYF.

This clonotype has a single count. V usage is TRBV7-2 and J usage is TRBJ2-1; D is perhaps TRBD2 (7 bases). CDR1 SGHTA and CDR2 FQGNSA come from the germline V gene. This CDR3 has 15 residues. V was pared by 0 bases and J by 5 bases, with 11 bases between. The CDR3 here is CASSLARGAHNEQFF. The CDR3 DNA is TGTGCCAGCAGCTTAGCTCGGGGGGCGCACAATGAGCAGTTCTTC.

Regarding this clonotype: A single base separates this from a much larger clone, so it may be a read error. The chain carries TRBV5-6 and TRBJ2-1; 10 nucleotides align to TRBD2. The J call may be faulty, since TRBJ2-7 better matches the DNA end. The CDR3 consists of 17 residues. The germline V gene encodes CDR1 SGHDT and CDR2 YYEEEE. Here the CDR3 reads CASSLLGSSGGLDEQYF. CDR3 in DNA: TGTGCCAGCAGCTTATTGGGTTCTAGCGGGGGTCTCGATGAGCAGTACTTC.

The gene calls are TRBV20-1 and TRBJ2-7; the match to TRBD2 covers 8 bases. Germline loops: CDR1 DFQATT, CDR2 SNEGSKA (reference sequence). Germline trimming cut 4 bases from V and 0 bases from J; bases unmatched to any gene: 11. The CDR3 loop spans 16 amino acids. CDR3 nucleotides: TGCAGTGCTACCCCCGTTACTAGCGGAAGCTCCTACGAGCAGTACTTC. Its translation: CSATPVTSGSSYEQYF.

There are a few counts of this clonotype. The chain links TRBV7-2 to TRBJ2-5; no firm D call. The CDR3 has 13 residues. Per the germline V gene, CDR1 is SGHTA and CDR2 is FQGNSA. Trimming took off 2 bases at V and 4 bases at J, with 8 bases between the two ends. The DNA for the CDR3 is TGTGCCAGCAGCTTATTAATCTTAGAGACCCAGTACTTC. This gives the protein CASSLLILETQYF. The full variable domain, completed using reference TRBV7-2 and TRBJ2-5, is GAGVSQSPSNKVTEKGKDVELRCDPISGHTALYWYRQSLGQGLEFLIYFQGNSAPDKSGLPSDRFSAERTGGSVSTLTIQRTQQEDSAVYLCASSLLILETQYFGPGTRLLVL.

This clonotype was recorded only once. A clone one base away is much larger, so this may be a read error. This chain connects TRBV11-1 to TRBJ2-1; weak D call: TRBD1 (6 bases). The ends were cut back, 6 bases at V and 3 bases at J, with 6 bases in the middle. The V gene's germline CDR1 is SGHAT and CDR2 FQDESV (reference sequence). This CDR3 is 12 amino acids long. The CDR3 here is CASRGHYNEQFF. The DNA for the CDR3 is TGTGCCAGCAGGGGACACTACAATGAGCAGTTCTTC.

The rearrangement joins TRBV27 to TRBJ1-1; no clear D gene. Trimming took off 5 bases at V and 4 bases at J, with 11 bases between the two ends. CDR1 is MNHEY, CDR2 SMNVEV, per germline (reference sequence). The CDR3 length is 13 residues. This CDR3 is CASSVGSSTEAFF. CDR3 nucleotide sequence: TGTGCCAGCAGTGTAGGGAGTAGCACTGAAGCTTTCTTT.

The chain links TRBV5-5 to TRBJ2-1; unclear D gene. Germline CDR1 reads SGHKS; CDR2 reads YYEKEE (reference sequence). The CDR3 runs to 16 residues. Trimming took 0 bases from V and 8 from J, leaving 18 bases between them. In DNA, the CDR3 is TGTGCCAGCAGCTTGGGTCAGCACCCTTGGTACGATGAGCAGTTCTTC. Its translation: CASSLGQHPWYDEQFF. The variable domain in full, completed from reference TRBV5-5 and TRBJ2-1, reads DAGVTQSPTHLIKTRGQQVTLRCSPISGHKSVSWYQQVLGQGPQFIFQYYEKEERGRGNFPDRFSARQFPNYSSELNVNALLLGDSALYLCASSLGQHPWYDEQFFGPGTRLTVL.

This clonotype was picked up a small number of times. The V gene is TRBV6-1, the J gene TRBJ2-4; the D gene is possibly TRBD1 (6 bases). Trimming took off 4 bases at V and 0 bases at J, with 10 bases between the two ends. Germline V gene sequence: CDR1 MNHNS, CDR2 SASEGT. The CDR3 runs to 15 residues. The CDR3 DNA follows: TGTGCCAGCAGTGTGGGGGCGGGAGCCAAAAACATTCAGTACTTC. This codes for CASSVGAGAKNIQYF.

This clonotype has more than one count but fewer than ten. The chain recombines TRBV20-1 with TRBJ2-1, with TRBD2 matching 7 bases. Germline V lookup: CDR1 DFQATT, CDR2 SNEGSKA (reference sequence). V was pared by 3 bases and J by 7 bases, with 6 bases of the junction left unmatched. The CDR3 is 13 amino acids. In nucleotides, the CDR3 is TGCAGTGCTAGTCGCCCTAGCGGAAATGAGCAGTTCTTC. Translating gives CSASRPSGNEQFF.